The 30 T cell receptor beta chains reported below all come from one sample, sequenced in a study of blood T cells in healthy people across ages. PCR was performed a second time for about 7 to 11 cycles using a sample-barcoded 5' primer and a J-beta primer mix. TCRdb re-derived calls from the 5' RACE reads in MiXCR, one entry per CDR3 protein. The data contain roughly 1,700,000 distinct CDR3 sequences, 28% of them singletons. Sequencing used blood. The source is a woman in her thirties in good health.

The chain links TRBV27 to TRBJ2-3; D might be TRBD2 (5 bases). From germline, CDR1 is MNHEY and CDR2 SMNVEV (reference sequence). V gave up 0 bases and J gave up 2 bases, with 9 bases separating them. This CDR3 is built from 15 residues. The CDR3 region is CASSLSTGVTDTQYF. The CDR3 coding sequence is TGTGCCAGCAGTTTATCGACCGGGGTCACAGATACGCAGTATTTT.

Comments on this clonotype: A much more abundant neighbour one base away suggests this may be a read error. The CDR3 nucleotides are TGTGCCATCAGTGACAGGGCCTCCTACGAGCAGTACTTC. Encoded protein: CAISDRASYEQYF. This sequence joins TRBV10-3 and TRBJ2-7; perhaps TRBD1 as D (5 bases). Trimming removed 3 bases at V and 0 bases at J, with 6 bases between. Looked up from germline, CDR1 is ENHRY and CDR2 is SYGVKD. There are 13 residues in the CDR3.

This clonotype was seen at least ten times. J is TRBJ2-7 and V is TRBV4-1; no firm D call. The CDR3 loop spans 17 amino acids. Germline values: CDR1 MGHRA, CDR2 YSYEKL. Trimming removed 2 bases at V and 1 base at J, with 18 bases between. Written as DNA, the CDR3 is TGCGCCAGCAGCCAAACCCCTGACGGGTACCCTTCCTACGAGCAGTACTTC. Protein product: CASSQTPDGYPSYEQYF.

At least ten counts were recorded for this clonotype. V and J are TRBV20-1 and TRBJ2-7; TRBD1 matches at 7 bases. V shed 1 base and J 1 base; nucleotides not matched to a gene: 7. The CDR3 totals 15 residues. Germline values: CDR1 DFQATT, CDR2 SNEGSKA (reference sequence). The CDR3 region is CSARARTGYSYEQYF. DNA of the CDR3: TGCAGTGCTAGAGCGAGGACAGGCTATTCCTACGAGCAGTACTTC.

This clonotype showed up many times. The V and J genes are TRBV29-1 and TRBJ2-4; perhaps D is TRBD1 or TRBD2 (6 bases each). Trimming cost V 7 bases and J 6 bases, with 22 bases left between them. The germline CDR1 and CDR2 sequences are SQVTM and ANQGSEA. This CDR3 has 15 residues. CDR3 DNA: TGCAGCGCTGGTAGGAGGGGGGATGGTAGAAACATTCAGTACTTC. As protein: CSAGRRGDGRNIQYF.

Only a few counts were recorded for this clonotype. CDR3: CAISELGPKDLPLHF. The CDR3 bases are TGTGCCATCAGTGAACTCGGGCCGAAGGACTTACCCCTCCACTTT. V gene TRBV10-3 combines with J gene TRBJ1-6; D uncertain. V lost 3 bases to trimming and J lost 12 bases, with 18 bases between them. CDR3 length: 15 residues. CDR1 and CDR2 (germline): ENHRY, SYGVKD.

The gene calls are TRBV3-1 and TRBJ1-4, with D uncertain. Germline lookup yields CDR1 LGHDT and CDR2 YNNKEL (reference sequence). The CDR3 is 13 residues long. The V end lost 0 bases, the J end lost 8 bases, and 7 bases lay between the germline ends. The CDR3 DNA is TGTGCCAGCAGCCAAGACGGTCGGGAAAAACTGTTTTTT. Residues: CASSQDGREKLFF.

Concerning this clonotype: A much larger clone sits a single nucleotide away, making a read error possible. The V gene is TRBV4-1, the J gene TRBJ2-7, with TRBD1 matching 9 bases. The CDR3 has 14 amino acids. Germline values: CDR1 MGHRA, CDR2 YSYEKL. The CDR3 protein is CASSQNDRGYERYF. The DNA of the CDR3 is TGCGCCAGCAGCCAAAATGACAGGGGGTACGAGCGGTACTTC.

As regards this clonotype: This could be a read error, since a much larger clone is one nucleotide away. The chain employs TRBV6-5 and TRBJ2-7; 9 bases line up with TRBD2. This CDR3 region has 14 residues. Germline V gene sequence: CDR1 MNHEY, CDR2 SVGAGI. V lost 2 bases and J lost 6; bases outside the gene matches: 5. The CDR3 DNA is TGTGCCAGCAGTTACGGGCTAGCGGGAAGCGAGCAGTACGTC. Amino acids: CASSYGLAGSEQYV.

The rearrangement uses TRBV6-2 or TRBV6-3 and TRBJ1-4; D is unclear. Germline CDR1 reads MNHEY; CDR2 reads SVGEGT. V was shortened by 5 bases and J by 11 bases, with 15 bases between the two germline ends. The CDR3 spans 13 residues. The CDR3 reads CASSHRGFGKLFF. The CDR3 DNA is TGTGCCAGCAGTCATCGGGGTTTCGGGAAACTGTTTTTT.

The chain combines TRBV5-1 with TRBJ2-1; 12 bases map to TRBD2. The CDR3 covers 17 residues. Germline CDR1 reads SGHRS; CDR2 reads YFSETQ. Germline trimming cut 4 bases from V and 4 bases from J; bases unmatched to any gene: 9. In DNA form, the CDR3 reads TGCGCCAGCAGCATAACTACTAGCGGGGGGACTTACAATGAGCAGTTCTTC. This translates into CASSITTSGGTYNEQFF.

A remark on this clonotype: This may arise from a read error, as a much more abundant clone is one base away. V usage is TRBV18 and J usage is TRBJ2-7, with 7 nucleotides matching TRBD1. This CDR3 spans 14 amino acids. Looked up from germline, CDR1 is KGHSH and CDR2 is LQKENI. The DNA for the CDR3 is TGTGTCAGCTCTCCGGGACAGACTTTATACGAGCAGTACTTC. It is translated as CVSSPGQTLYEQYF. The whole variable domain, filled in from reference TRBV18 and TRBJ2-7, reads NAGVMQNPRHLVRRRGQEARLRCSPMKGHSHVYWYRQLPEEGLKFMVYLQKENIIDESGMPKERFSAEFPKEGPSILRIQQVVRGDSAAYFCVSSPGQTLYEQYFGPGTRLTVT.

J is TRBJ2-3 and V is TRBV5-1; 7 bases are shared with TRBD2. This CDR3 is 16 amino acids long. Germline V lookup: CDR1 SGHRS, CDR2 YFSETQ. After removal of 0 bases from V and 8 bases from J, the junction contained 12 bases not matched to a gene. This CDR3 reads CASSLAFGGRGGTQYF. The DNA for the CDR3 is TGCGCCAGCAGCTTGGCTTTCGGCGGGAGAGGAGGTACGCAGTATTTT.

This clonotype has only a few counts. The J gene is TRBJ2-1, the V gene TRBV6-2 or TRBV6-3; 7 bases are shared with TRBD1. Germline lookup yields CDR1 MNHEY and CDR2 SVGEGT. Germline trimming cut 0 bases from V and 10 bases from J; bases unmatched to any gene: 12. The CDR3 contains 16 residues. CDR3 sequence: CASSYSIRNRGYEQFF. CDR3 sequence (DNA): TGTGCCAGCAGTTACTCGATTCGGAACAGGGGCTACGAGCAGTTCTTC.

This clonotype was counted at least ten times. The J gene is TRBJ2-6, the V gene TRBV4-1; TRBD1 agrees at 8 bases. Germline V CDR1 and CDR2: MGHRA, YSYEKL. V lost 4 bases to trimming and J lost 1 base; unmatched junction nucleotides: 9. The CDR3 is 18 amino acids. In DNA form, the CDR3 reads TGCGCCAGCAGCCGAGCGACAGGGGCTCGGTCTGGGGCCAACGTCCTGACTTTC. This sequence encodes CASSRATGARSGANVLTF.

This clonotype came up a few times. CDR3 protein: CSVALGQGGYGYTF. For the CDR3, the DNA is TGCAGCGTTGCACTTGGACAGGGCGGCTATGGCTACACCTTC. The V call is TRBV29-1, the J call TRBJ1-2, with 8 positions matching TRBD1. The germline V gene has CDR1 SQVTM and CDR2 ANQGSEA. The V gene end was trimmed by 4 bases and the J gene end by 4 bases; junction bases not matched to a gene: 8. CDR3 length equals 14 residues.

A remark on this clonotype: A single base separates this from a much larger clone, so it may be a read error. The chain links TRBV6-1 to TRBJ2-1; TRBD1 is a possible D gene (5 bases). The germline gives CDR1 MNHNS, CDR2 SASEGT. The V end was cut by 4 bases, the J end by 10 bases, with 17 bases between. CDR3 size: 14 residues. The CDR3: CASSGTSSSYEQFF. The CDR3, as DNA: TGTGCCAGCAGTGGGACATCGAGCTCCTACGAGCAGTTCTTC.

The table lists this clonotype with many counts. This chain connects TRBV7-6 to TRBJ2-1; TRBD2 is a possible D gene (7 bases). CDR3 size: 16 residues. The V and J ends lost 5 bases and 9 bases respectively, with 23 bases between them. Per germline, CDR1 SGHVS and CDR2 FNYEAQ. CDR3 bases: TGTGCCAGCAGCCCCGGGGGGCCTCAAATAATCGGTGAGCAGTTCTTC. This encodes CASSPGGPQIIGEQFF. Supplemented by reference TRBV7-6 and TRBJ2-1, the full variable domain reads GAGVSQSPRYKVTKRGQDVALRCDPISGHVSLYWYRQALGQGPEFLTYFNYEAQQDKSGLPNDRFSAERPEGSISTLTIQRTEQRDSAMYRCASSPGGPQIIGEQFFGPGTRLTVL.

On this clonotype: An end of the junction differs from the germline gene, which may be a read error. The V call is TRBV10-3, the J call TRBJ2-7, with 9 bases that match TRBD2. Germline-derived CDR1 and CDR2 are ENHRY and SYGVKD. The CDR3 covers 16 residues. Here the CDR3 reads CAISESCSGSSHEQYF. CDR3 nucleotide sequence: TGTGCCATCAGTGAGTCGTGTAGCGGGAGCTCCCACGAGCAGTACTTC.

V usage is TRBV7-8 and J usage is TRBJ2-3; 10 nucleotides agree with TRBD2. J lost 5 bases, V lost 1 base, and 9 bases had no gene match. CDR3 length: 17 residues. Germline CDR1 reads SGHVS; CDR2 reads FQNEAQ. The CDR3 DNA sequence: TGTGCCAGCAGCTTAGTAGGGCTAGCGGGAGTTGGAGATACGCAGTATTTT. As protein: CASSLVGLAGVGDTQYF.

V and J are TRBV3-1 and TRBJ2-6; no clear D gene. Germline CDR1 is LGHDT and CDR2 is YNNKEL (reference sequence). The V end was cut by 1 base, the J end by 0 bases, with 13 bases between. The CDR3 extends over 18 amino acids. CDR3 amino acids: CASSQVGVPFSGANVLTF. The CDR3, as DNA: TGTGCCAGCAGCCAAGTGGGCGTACCGTTCTCTGGGGCCAACGTCCTGACTTTC.

V and J are TRBV2 and TRBJ2-5; no firm D call. In germline, CDR1 is SNHLY, CDR2 FYNNEI. The V gene lost 4 bases and the J gene lost 0 bases, with 6 bases spanning the gap. The CDR3 runs 13 residues. CDR3 DNA: TGTGCCAGCAGTGCCAGGTACCAAGAGACCCAGTACTTC. Residues: CASSARYQETQYF.

This clonotype was recorded a few times. The genes are TRBV5-1 and TRBJ2-3, with a tentative D call TRBD1 (6 bases). V lost 0 bases and J lost 4, with 12 bases in between. Germline assignment: CDR1 SGHRS and CDR2 YFSETQ. The CDR3 consists of 15 residues. Here the CDR3 reads CASSLEQGPSDTQYF. Here the CDR3 DNA reads TGCGCCAGCAGCTTGGAACAGGGACCATCAGATACGCAGTATTTT.

This clonotype was recorded a few times. J is TRBJ1-5 and V is TRBV6-2 or TRBV6-3, with TRBD1 as a possible D gene (5 bases). In germline, CDR1 is MNHEY, CDR2 SVGEGT. The CDR3 is 14 amino acids. V dropped 4 bases and J dropped 5 bases, with 12 bases sitting between them. The CDR3, as DNA: TGTGCCAGCAGTTGGTCAGGGCAATATCAGCCCCAGCATTTT. It codes for CASSWSGQYQPQHF.

The chain combines TRBV18 with TRBJ2-5; a possible D gene is TRBD2 (5 bases). This CDR3 has 14 residues. V lost 6 bases and J 5 bases, leaving 16 bases between the germline ends. Per germline, CDR1 KGHSH and CDR2 LQKENI. The CDR3 region is CASSQSGDDETQYF. In DNA form, the CDR3 reads TGTGCCAGCTCGCAGTCCGGGGATGACGAGACCCAGTACTTC.

This clonotype was seen a few times. The chain employs TRBV7-9 and TRBJ2-1; TRBD2 might be the D (7 bases). The V gene lost 5 bases and the J gene lost 10 bases, with 18 bases spanning the gap. This CDR3 is 14 amino acids long. CDR1 is SEHNR, CDR2 FQNEAQ, per germline (reference sequence). CDR3 DNA: TGTGCCAGCAGCACAAGGGGGGGGCCGGACGAGCAGTTCTTC. This encodes CASSTRGGPDEQFF. Combining the CDR3 with reference TRBV7-9 and TRBJ2-1 gives the whole variable domain DTGVSQNPRHKITKRGQNVTFRCDPISEHNRLYWYRQTLGQGPEFLTYFQNEAQLEKSRLLSDRFSAERPKGSFSTLEIQRTEQGDSAMYLCASSTRGGPDEQFFGPGTRLTVL.

This clonotype has a handful of counts. The chain carries TRBV27 and TRBJ2-4; D uncertain. The J call is uncertain, as TRBJ2-7 better fits the DNA end. CDR1 is MNHEY, CDR2 SMNVEV, per germline (reference sequence). The CDR3 is made up of 14 amino acids. The chain's CDR3 is CASSLTVTASEQYF. CDR3 bases: TGTGCCAGCAGTTTAACGGTCACGGCGAGCGAGCAGTACTTC.

A few counts support this clonotype. Mismatch with germline at one junction end may stem from a read error. This chain uses TRBV5-1 with TRBJ2-7; possible D gene TRBD1, 5 bases. This CDR3 contains 14 residues. CDR1 SGHRS and CDR2 YFSETQ come from the germline V gene. The CDR3 DNA sequence: TGCGCCTGCAGCTGGGGCCCAGAGGCCTACGAGCAGTACTTC. Residues: CACSWGPEAYEQYF. Looking up the rest from reference TRBV5-1 and TRBJ2-7 gives the full variable domain: KAGVTQTPRYLIKTRGQQVTLSCSPISGHRSVSWYQQTPGQGLQFLFEYFSETQRNKGNFPGRFSGRQFSNSRSEMNVSTLELGDSALYLCACSWGPEAYEQYFGPGTRLTVT.

There are a few counts of this clonotype. The CDR3 here is CASSLAHSGANVLTF. The CDR3 DNA sequence: TGTGCCAGCAGCTTAGCGCACTCTGGGGCCAACGTCCTGACTTTC. V is TRBV7-2 and J is TRBJ2-6; D gene uncertain. The CDR3 runs 15 residues. Trimming left V 0 bases short and J 0 bases short, with 3 bases between. Germline CDR1 SGHTA, CDR2 FQGNSA.

The CDR3 DNA follows: TGTGCCAGCAGTCGTAGCGGACCGAACACCGGGGAGCTGTTTTTT. Translation: CASSRSGPNTGELFF. The J gene is TRBJ2-2, the V gene TRBV7-9, with D perhaps matching TRBD2 (6 bases). Germline V gene data show CDR1 as SEHNR and CDR2 as FQNEAQ (reference sequence). Trimming took 6 bases from V and 0 from J, leaving 11 bases between them. The CDR3 covers 15 residues.